These 10 T cell receptor beta chains share one sample of origin, sequenced in a study of monozygotic twins with inflammatory bowel disease. Reprocessing the 5' RACE reads, TCRdb reports a single entry for every CDR3 protein and omits DNA. This listing includes about 41,000 distinct CDR3 sequences. Sample: blood. These receptors were taken from a human donor with ulcerative colitis or Crohn's disease, or a healthy co-twin of an affected twin (not recorded which).

This chain uses TRBV7-8 with TRBJ2-3. Germline-derived CDR1 and CDR2 are SGHVS and FQNEAQ. This CDR3 has 17 amino acids. CDR3 sequence: CASSIPETSPSTDTQYF.

The chain links TRBV7-7 to TRBJ2-1. This CDR3 has 16 residues. Germline V CDR1 and CDR2: SSHAT, FNYEAQ (reference sequence). This CDR3 is CASSLRPLSSYNEQFF.

The chain employs TRBV10-3 and TRBJ2-3; the TRBD1 assignment by TCRdb is unverifiable without DNA. This CDR3 has 15 amino acids. The germline gives CDR1 ENHRY, CDR2 SYGVKD. The CDR3 sequence: CAISEGGRFTDTQYF.

The rearrangement uses TRBV3-1 and TRBJ1-1; the TCRdb D gene call, TRBD1, has no DNA to confirm it. CDR3 length: 13 residues. The germline gives CDR1 LGHDT, CDR2 YNNKEL (reference sequence). The CDR3 is CASSPGRDRTAFF.

This sequence joins TRBV12-3 or TRBV12-4 and TRBJ2-7; TCRdb calls TRBD1, which cannot be checked without DNA. The CDR3 spans 11 residues. The CDR3 region is CASTQGYEQYF.

This chain's CDR3 is CSARQRGAPYNEQFF. V and J are TRBV20-1 and TRBJ2-1; TCRdb indicates TRBD2, and absent DNA this call remains unverified. This CDR3 region has 15 residues. The germline gives CDR1 DFQATT, CDR2 SNEGSKA (reference sequence).

The J gene is TRBJ2-3, the V gene TRBV20-1. Looked up from germline, CDR1 is DFQATT and CDR2 is SNEGSKA (reference sequence). This CDR3 spans 12 amino acids. Here the CDR3 reads CSASDSTDTQYF.

J is TRBJ1-3 and V is TRBV25-1. Germline V gene data show CDR1 as MGHDK and CDR2 as SYGVNS. This CDR3 has 15 amino acids. CDR3 loop: CASSEVGILEGTIYF.

The chain recombines TRBV28 with TRBJ1-2; the TRBD1 assignment by TCRdb is unverifiable without DNA. The CDR3 is made up of 12 amino acids. Germline assignment: CDR1 MDHEN and CDR2 SYDVKM. The CDR3 reads CASETGGGGYTF.

The rearrangement joins TRBV6-2 or TRBV6-3 to TRBJ1-1. The length of the CDR3 is 15 residues. Per germline, CDR1 MNHEY and CDR2 SVGEGT. This CDR3 reads CASSYNPTTNTEAFF.